This entry is about one TCR beta chain. Its antigen is unidentified. This entry belongs to a study of PD-1 blockade in classical Hodgkin lymphoma. Study observations and caveats: Exclusion was applied to patients who started nivolumab under 1 year after ASCT.

Sequenced by immunoSEQ multiplex PCR; TCRdb stores in-frame clones only, minus some. The table shows tens of thousands of clones, with approximately 90% occurring only once. Time point described: cycle 4 day 1 (C4D1), after 5 to 7 weeks of nivolumab. There was relapse after autologous stem cell transplantation in every patient, and there was variation in brentuximab vedotin exposure. The CDR3 consists of 16 residues. Per the germline V gene, CDR1 is SGHTA and CDR2 is FQGNSA. After removal of 3 bases from V and 5 bases from J, the junction contained 10 bases not matched to a gene. V gene TRBV7-2 combines with J gene TRBJ2-5; 9 nucleotides match TRBD2. The origin of this receptor is a human donor with classical Hodgkin lymphoma. The material was peripheral blood mononuclear cells (PBMCs), obtained before the fourth cycle of nivolumab. DNA of the CDR3: TGTGCCAGCAGCTTGGAGAGACTAGCGGTGATGGAGACCCAGTACTTC. It is translated as CASSLERLAVMETQYF.